Below are 18 T cell receptor beta chains sequenced from a single sample in a study of blood T cell repertoires in COVID-19. TCRdb's copy holds only in-frame clones and misses some; the assay was immunoSEQ multiplex PCR. In the table there are roughly 500,000 clones, roughly 90% of which are singletons. Sequencing was done on a sample of PBMCs or T cells enriched from blood (not recorded which). Every receptor here comes from a woman between 40 and 50 years old who had recovered from COVID-19.

The chain couples TRBV5-4 to TRBJ2-7, with 8 bases lining up with TRBD1. The CDR3 length is 14 residues. The V gene end was trimmed by 2 bases and the J gene end by 4 bases; junction bases not matched to a gene: 5. CDR1 is SGHNT and CDR2 is YYREEE in the germline V gene (reference sequence). As DNA, the CDR3 is TGTGCCAGCAGCTTCAGGGGGCGCATATACGAGCAGTACTTC. This encodes CASSFRGRIYEQYF.

Here the CDR3 DNA reads TGTGCCACCAGCAGAGAGGGGGAGGGACTAGACTACGAGCAGTACTTC. It yields the protein CATSREGEGLDYEQYF. This chain connects TRBV15 to TRBJ2-7; 8 positions match TRBD2. Germline V gene lookup returns CDR1 LNHNV and CDR2 YYDKDF (reference sequence). CDR3 length: 16 amino acids. V lost 0 bases to trimming and J lost 3 bases; unmatched junction nucleotides: 7. Drawing the rest from reference TRBV15 and TRBJ2-7, the complete variable domain is DAMVIQNPRYQVTQFGKPVTLSCSQTLNHNVMYWYQQKSSQAPKLLFHYYDKDFNNEADTPDNFQSRRPNTSFCFLDIRSPGLGDTAMYLCATSREGEGLDYEQYFGPGTRLTVT.

V and J are TRBV25-1 and TRBJ2-4; TRBD2 might be the D (7 bases). Between the trimmed V and J ends, which lost 4 bases and 6 bases, there was a span of 22 bases. Per germline, CDR1 MGHDK and CDR2 SYGVNS. This CDR3 spans 17 amino acids. The CDR3 reads CASSGAGGAPGRNIQYF. The CDR3, as DNA: TGTGCCAGCAGTGGAGCTGGGGGGGCGCCTGGTCGAAACATTCAGTACTTC.

The chain has TRBV19 and TRBJ2-3, with 7 bases lining up with TRBD2. The V and J ends lost 3 bases and 2 bases, in that order; junction bases with no gene match: 5. The CDR3 loop spans 15 amino acids. Germline CDR1 and CDR2: LNHDA and SQIVND (reference sequence). In nucleotides, the CDR3 is TGTGCCAGTAGTATCGGCGGGAGCCCCACAGATACGCAGTATTTT. Its protein product is CASSIGGSPTDTQYF.

The V gene is TRBV4-3, the J gene TRBJ1-1, with D tentatively TRBD1 (6 bases). V was cut by 3 bases and J by 1 base, with 12 bases left in between. The CDR3 runs to 15 residues. Germline lookup yields CDR1 LGHNA and CDR2 YSLEER. The DNA for the CDR3 is TGCGCCAGCAGCCACTCCCTAGGGGGGAACACTGAAGCTTTCTTT. Amino acid sequence: CASSHSLGGNTEAFF.

This clone has a handful of counts. This chain joins TRBV6-5 and TRBJ1-4; TRBD1 matches at 8 bases. The CDR3 is 13 amino acids. V lost 7 bases, J lost 8 bases, and 6 bases stayed unmatched. Per the germline V gene, CDR1 is MNHEY and CDR2 is SVGAGI. CDR3 residues: CASTGQGFEKLFF. CDR3 sequence (DNA): TGTGCCAGCACAGGACAGGGCTTCGAAAAACTGTTTTTT.

The chain links TRBV27 to TRBJ2-1; D might be TRBD1 (6 bases). Trimming removed 3 bases from V and 4 bases from J, with 19 bases in between. Germline CDR1 is MNHEY and CDR2 is SMNVEV (reference sequence). There are 17 residues in the CDR3. The DNA of the CDR3 is TGTGCCAGCAGTTTCTGGGTTGGCCAGGGGTCGTACAATGAGCAGTTCTTC. Encoded protein: CASSFWVGQGSYNEQFF.

The chain recombines TRBV5-5 with TRBJ2-1; the D gene is possibly TRBD1 (5 bases). Germline CDR1 reads SGHKS; CDR2 reads YYEKEE (reference sequence). The length of the CDR3 is 15 residues. Trimming stripped 5 bases from V and 0 bases from J, with 12 bases between. The chain's CDR3 is CASRHSDSSYNEQFF. The CDR3 DNA is TGTGCCAGCAGGCATTCTGACAGCTCCTACAATGAGCAGTTCTTC.

The sample holds one count of this clone. The V gene is TRBV7-2, the J gene TRBJ1-4; D ambiguous. The CDR3 is 16 amino acids. Germline CDR1 reads SGHTA; CDR2 reads FQGNSA. V dropped 5 bases and J dropped 8 bases, with 21 bases sitting between them. In nucleotides, the CDR3 is TGTGCCAGCAGCCTCCAAATCGGGGAGAGACGGGAAAAACTGTTTTTT. Its protein is CASSLQIGERREKLFF.

The chain carries TRBV19 and TRBJ2-7; 9 bases map to TRBD1. After removal of 10 bases from V and 3 bases from J, the junction contained 10 bases not matched to a gene. The CDR3 is made up of 14 amino acids. CDR1 LNHDA and CDR2 SQIVND come from the germline V gene (reference sequence). This CDR3 reads CATRPGQGLYEQYF. The CDR3 coding sequence is TGTGCCACCAGACCGGGACAGGGTCTCTACGAGCAGTACTTC.

The chain has TRBV27 and TRBJ1-5; 7 bases map to TRBD1. With 6 bases clipped from V and 2 bases from J, the junction kept 13 bases outside the gene matches. The CDR3 contains 17 residues. Germline CDR1 reads MNHEY; CDR2 reads SMNVEV (reference sequence). The CDR3 sequence: CASSPLDRASRNQPQHF. The CDR3 DNA reads TGTGCCAGCAGCCCTCTTGACAGGGCCTCACGCAATCAGCCCCAGCATTTT.

Remarks on this clone: Within the sample, other DNA sequences also encode this same CDR3. This chain uses TRBV5-4 with TRBJ1-1; possibly TRBD1 for D (5 bases). Germline CDR1 reads SGHNT; CDR2 reads YYREEE (reference sequence). Trimming left V 2 bases short and J 3 bases short, with 8 bases between. This CDR3 comprises 13 residues. As DNA, the CDR3 is TGTGCCAGCAGCTTAACAGGAGACACTGAAGCTTTCTTT. Encoded protein: CASSLTGDTEAFF.

This clone was seen a handful of times. This rearrangement joins TRBV27 to TRBJ1-6; 11 bases are a match to TRBD1. V dropped 1 base and J dropped 9; count of bases not matched to a gene: 2. The CDR3 has 15 residues. Germline V gene sequence: CDR1 MNHEY, CDR2 SMNVEV (reference sequence). The CDR3 DNA is TGTGCCAGCAGTTTATGGACAGGGGGCGGTTCACCCCTCCACTTT. Protein: CASSLWTGGGSPLHF.

This chain uses TRBV3-1 (or the pseudogene TRBV3-2) with TRBJ2-5; weak D call: TRBD2 (6 bases). This CDR3 region has 17 residues. Trimming removed 3 bases at V and 5 bases at J, with 22 bases between. CDR1 and CDR2 from the germline V gene are LGHDT and YNNKEL (reference sequence). CDR3 sequence: CASSQTVSGAGRETQYF. CDR3 in DNA: TGTGCCAGCAGCCAGACAGTAAGCGGTGCGGGAAGGGAGACCCAGTACTTC.

V is TRBV12-5 and J is TRBJ2-7; D is perhaps TRBD2 (6 bases). CDR3 length: 19 residues. Germline values: CDR1 LGHNT, CDR2 FRNRAP. Trimming pared 0 bases from V and 5 bases from J, leaving 26 bases between. For the CDR3, the DNA is TGTGCTAGTGGTTTGGTGCAACCCCGGGACTTGCCGGAGAGGGACGAGCAGTACTTC. It specifies CASGLVQPRDLPERDEQYF.

The J gene is TRBJ1-5, the V gene TRBV11-2; unclear D gene. The CDR3 runs 17 residues. Germline CDR1 and CDR2: SGHAT and FQNNGV. V was trimmed by 1 base and J by 0 bases, leaving 13 bases between them. The CDR3 DNA reads TGTGCCAGCAGCTTAGTAGAGGGTACATATAGCAATCAGCCCCAGCATTTT. This gives the protein CASSLVEGTYSNQPQHF.

This chain connects TRBV19 to TRBJ2-3; weak D call: TRBD2 (5 bases). The CDR3 spans 13 residues. Germline V CDR1 and CDR2: LNHDA, SQIVND (reference sequence). V lost 9 bases and J lost 4, with 14 bases in between. CDR3 sequence (DNA): TGTGCCAGCGGACTGGTCAATGCAGATACGCAGTATTTT. Translation: CASGLVNADTQYF.

The chain employs TRBV5-1 and TRBJ2-2, with a weak D call TRBD1 (6 bases). The V end was cut by 1 base, the J end by 7 bases, with 14 bases between. The CDR3 has 15 amino acids. Germline CDR1 reads SGHRS; CDR2 reads YFSETQ. The CDR3 bases are TGCGCCAGCAGCTTGCAACAGGGACCCAGCGGGGAGCTGTTTTTT. It is translated as CASSLQQGPSGELFF.